A single T cell receptor beta chain is shown here with its context. Its specificity is unknown. This sample is part of a study of T cell repertoires and Cas9 in healthy adults. The overall study: SpCas9-reactive CD4 and CD8 T cells were characterized for potency, cytotoxicity and lineage.

Broader study findings: Reportedly, SpCas9-reactive effector T cell proliferation and function were mitigated by SpCas9-reactive Tregs in vitro.

Repertoires were generated with immunoSEQ multiplex PCR, while TCRdb's copy carries only in-frame clones and drops some. This table holds about 22,000 clones, 92% found once. This TCR came from a human donor in good health. The specimen was CD4+ effector T cells (CD127+, CD25-, CD137-, CD154-) from PBMCs; culture status not recorded.

In DNA, the CDR3 is TGTGCCAGCAGCGGAAACAGGGGAAGCTACGAGCAGTACTTC. This gives the protein CASSGNRGSYEQYF. This chain uses TRBV5-4 with TRBJ2-7, with 7 bases aligning to TRBD1. Germline V gene lookup returns CDR1 SGHNT and CDR2 YYREEE (reference sequence). V lost 4 bases, J lost 3 bases, and 7 bases stayed unmatched. The CDR3 runs 14 residues.